The 10 T cell receptor beta chains below all came from one sample that was sequenced in a study of CD8+ T cells in alopecia areata. CD4+ cells of a handful of patients were further sorted as CD25+CD127-. RNA was extracted and reverse transcribed into cDNA as the sequencing template. Clones were sequenced by immunoSEQ multiplex PCR, and TCRdb holds only the in-frame ones, with some missing. This table holds about 13,000 clones, roughly 58% found once. The specimen sequenced was CD4+ Tregs sorted from blood. These receptors were obtained from a human donor with alopecia areata.

This clone is judged medium-sized. The CDR3 nucleotides read TGTGCCAGCAGCCCAATGGGGGCCAGGGGTCAGACCCAGTACTTC. It is translated as CASSPMGARGQTQYF. The gene calls are TRBV14 and TRBJ2-5; TRBD1 might be the D (6 bases). CDR1 is SGHDN and CDR2 is FVKESK in the germline V gene. V was pared by 4 bases and J by 6 bases, with 18 bases between. This CDR3 has 15 amino acids.

The table lists this clone with a few counts. Within the sample, other DNA sequences also encode this same CDR3. V gene TRBV29-1 combines with J gene TRBJ2-2, with D perhaps matching TRBD1 or TRBD2 (7 bases each). The CDR3 sequence is 16 residues long. Germline loops: CDR1 SQVTM, CDR2 ANQGSEA. V lost 7 bases and J 3 bases, leaving 21 bases between the germline ends. The CDR3 nucleotides read TGCAGCGGCCAGGGGGGGATTCGTGGGGACACCGGGGAGCTGTTTTTT. Its protein is CSGQGGIRGDTGELFF.

The rearrangement uses TRBV5-5 and TRBJ2-1, with 7 bases fitting TRBD2. Per germline, CDR1 SGHKS and CDR2 YYEKEE (reference sequence). J lost 1 base, V lost 4 bases, and 8 bases had no gene match. CDR3 length: 16 amino acids. CDR3 protein: CASSQPLAVSYNEQFF. CDR3 nucleotide sequence: TGTGCCAGCAGCCAGCCTCTAGCGGTGTCCTACAATGAGCAGTTCTTC.

This clone is deemed medium-sized. The genes are TRBV7-9 and TRBJ2-5, with D tentatively TRBD2 (5 bases). The germline gives CDR1 SEHNR, CDR2 FQNEAQ (reference sequence). Trimming took 7 bases from V and 1 from J, leaving 10 bases between them. This CDR3 is built from 13 residues. CDR3 in amino acids: CASNGGLQETQYF. The CDR3 DNA reads as TGTGCCAGCAATGGCGGGCTCCAAGAGACCCAGTACTTC.

This chain links TRBV5-1 with TRBJ1-4; D not certain. V was shortened by 5 bases and J by 7 bases, with 18 bases between the two germline ends. Germline values: CDR1 SGHRS, CDR2 YFSETQ. The CDR3 has 15 amino acids. The CDR3 loop is CASRGEGSVSEKLFF. CDR3 nucleotides: TGCGCCAGCAGGGGAGAAGGGAGTGTCAGTGAAAAACTGTTTTTT. Based on the CDR3 plus reference TRBV5-1 and TRBJ1-4, the full variable domain is KAGVTQTPRYLIKTRGQQVTLSCSPISGHRSVSWYQQTPGQGLQFLFEYFSETQRNKGNFPGRFSGRQFSNSRSEMNVSTLELGDSALYLCASRGEGSVSEKLFFGSGTQLSVL.

This chain uses TRBV2 with TRBJ2-5; TRBD1 matches at 9 bases. The J call may be faulty, since TRBJ2-7 better matches the DNA end. The CDR3 totals 13 residues. CDR1 and CDR2 from the germline V gene are SNHLY and FYNNEI. This CDR3 is CASRSGTGIEQYF. In DNA form, the CDR3 reads TGTGCCAGCAGGTCCGGGACAGGGATCGAGCAGTACTTC.

This chain uses TRBV1 with TRBJ2-7; the D call TRBD2 from the table was never checked on the DNA. TRBV1 has pseudogene status. The CDR3 sequence is 15 residues long. As DNA, the CDR3 is TGCACCAGCAGCCAAGACCAGCGGGAGAGCTACGAGCAGTACTTC. Protein: CTSSQDQRESYEQYF.

The J gene is TRBJ2-5, the V gene TRBV27, with D unclear. The closer fit of TRBJ2-7 to the DNA end suggests the J call may be wrong. The germline V gene has CDR1 MNHEY and CDR2 SMNVEV (reference sequence). The CDR3 loop spans 15 amino acids. The CDR3 DNA follows: TGTGCCAGCGCGGTTAAGCCCGAAGGATTTTACGAGCAGTACTTC. Its translation: CASAVKPEGFYEQYF.

The chain has TRBV5-5 and TRBJ1-4; the D is unclear. Germline V gene lookup returns CDR1 SGHKS and CDR2 YYEKEE (reference sequence). CDR3 length equals 11 residues. Trimming left V 4 bases short and J 6 bases short, with 4 bases between. This chain's CDR3 is CASSRDEKLFF. The CDR3 nucleotides read TGTGCCAGCAGCCGGGATGAAAAACTGTTTTTT.

This clone has only a few counts. V and J are TRBV10-3 and TRBJ2-7; 9 bases match TRBD2. The CDR3 consists of 15 residues. The V segment lost 1 base and the J segment 5 bases; nucleotides outside the gene matches: 6. Per germline, CDR1 ENHRY and CDR2 SYGVKD. CDR3 in amino acids: CAISEWASGNDEQYF. CDR3 coding DNA: TGTGCCATCAGTGAGTGGGCTAGCGGGAATGACGAGCAGTACTTC.